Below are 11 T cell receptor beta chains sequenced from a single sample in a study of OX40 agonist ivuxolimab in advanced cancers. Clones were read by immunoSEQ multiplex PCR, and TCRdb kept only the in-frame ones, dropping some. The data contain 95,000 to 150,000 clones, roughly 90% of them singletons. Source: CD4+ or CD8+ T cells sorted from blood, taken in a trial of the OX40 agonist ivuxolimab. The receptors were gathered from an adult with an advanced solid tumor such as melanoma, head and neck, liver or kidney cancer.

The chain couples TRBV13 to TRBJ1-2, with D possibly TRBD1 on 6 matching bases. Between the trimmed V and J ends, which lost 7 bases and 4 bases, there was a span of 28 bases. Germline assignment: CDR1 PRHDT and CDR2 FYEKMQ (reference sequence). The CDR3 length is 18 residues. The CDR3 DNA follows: TGTGCCAGCACCCCGTGGGGCCGAAGGGACACAGGTTTCTATGGCTACACCTTC. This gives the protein CASTPWGRRDTGFYGYTF.

The CDR3, as DNA: TGTGCCAGCAGCCAAGACAGGGTGACTGAAGCTTTCTTT. Protein sequence: CASSQDRVTEAFF. The chain combines TRBV14 with TRBJ1-1; perhaps TRBD1 as D (5 bases). Germline CDR1 SGHDN, CDR2 FVKESK. The CDR3 sequence is 13 residues long. The V and J ends lost 0 bases and 5 bases respectively, with 7 bases between them.

Written as DNA, the CDR3 is TGCGCCAGCAGCTTGGGTCAGGGGATCAACGAGCAGTACTTC. Translated, it gives CASSLGQGINEQYF. The chain combines TRBV5-1 with TRBJ2-7, with D perhaps matching TRBD1 (6 bases). V was pared by 0 bases and J by 5 bases, with 12 bases between. CDR3 length equals 14 residues. Germline CDR1 reads SGHRS; CDR2 reads YFSETQ.

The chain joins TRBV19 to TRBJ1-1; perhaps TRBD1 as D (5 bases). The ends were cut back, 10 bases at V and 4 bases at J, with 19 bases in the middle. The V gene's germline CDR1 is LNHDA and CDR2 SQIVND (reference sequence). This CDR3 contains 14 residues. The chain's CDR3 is CATADRGRVTEAFF. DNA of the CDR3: TGTGCCACCGCCGATCGGGGCAGAGTCACTGAAGCTTTCTTT.

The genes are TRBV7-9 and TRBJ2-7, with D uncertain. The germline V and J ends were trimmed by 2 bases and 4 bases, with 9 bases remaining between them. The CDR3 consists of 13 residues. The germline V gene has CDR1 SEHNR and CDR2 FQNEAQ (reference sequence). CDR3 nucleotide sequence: TGTGCCAGCAGCTTACTCGGAGTATACGAGCAGTACTTC. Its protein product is CASSLLGVYEQYF.

CDR3 amino acids: CASNKGGQTYYEQYF. In DNA, the CDR3 is TGTGCCAGCAACAAGGGGGGACAAACCTACTACGAGCAGTACTTC. The rearrangement joins TRBV6-5 to TRBJ2-7; D may correspond to TRBD1 or TRBD2 (6 bases each). The CDR3 has 15 residues. The germline CDR1 and CDR2 sequences are MNHEY and SVGAGI. The ends were cut back, 7 bases at V and 3 bases at J, with 19 bases in the middle.

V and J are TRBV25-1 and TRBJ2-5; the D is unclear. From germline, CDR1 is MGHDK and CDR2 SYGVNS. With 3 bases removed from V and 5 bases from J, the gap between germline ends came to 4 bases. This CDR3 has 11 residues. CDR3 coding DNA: TGTGCCAGCAGTGACAGGGAGACCCAGTACTTC. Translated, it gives CASSDRETQYF.

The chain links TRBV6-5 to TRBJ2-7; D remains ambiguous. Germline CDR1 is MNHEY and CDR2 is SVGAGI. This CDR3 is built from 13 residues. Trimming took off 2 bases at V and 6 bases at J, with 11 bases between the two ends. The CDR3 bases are TGTGCCAGCAGTTACCTGGGTCTGGGCGAGCAGTACTTC. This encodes CASSYLGLGEQYF.

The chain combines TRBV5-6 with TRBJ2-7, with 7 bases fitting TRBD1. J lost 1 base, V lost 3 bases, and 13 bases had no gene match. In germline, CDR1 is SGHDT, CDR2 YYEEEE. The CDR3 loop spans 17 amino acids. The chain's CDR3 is CASSSRWTGSLSYEQYF. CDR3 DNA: TGTGCCAGCAGCTCACGATGGACAGGCTCCCTTTCCTACGAGCAGTACTTC.

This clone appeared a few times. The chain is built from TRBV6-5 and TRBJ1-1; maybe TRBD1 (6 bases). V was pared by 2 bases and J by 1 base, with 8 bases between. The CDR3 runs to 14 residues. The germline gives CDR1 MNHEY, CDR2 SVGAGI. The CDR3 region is CASSYHRANTEAFF. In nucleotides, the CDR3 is TGTGCCAGCAGTTACCACAGGGCGAACACTGAAGCTTTCTTT.

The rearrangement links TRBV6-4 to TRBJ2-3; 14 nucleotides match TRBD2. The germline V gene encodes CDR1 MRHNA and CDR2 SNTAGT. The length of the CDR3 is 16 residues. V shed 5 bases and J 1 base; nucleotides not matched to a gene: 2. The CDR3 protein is CASSRLAGGGTDTQYF. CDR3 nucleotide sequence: TGTGCCAGCAGTCGACTAGCGGGAGGGGGCACAGATACGCAGTATTTT.